This TCR beta chain was sequenced in a study of cytomegalovirus exposure and HLA in healthy donors. Overall study results and limits: V- and J-gene trimming of TCR beta was linked (in a later analysis) to a missense DCLRE1C variant. In presence/absence analyses, roughly uniform sequencing depth across donors was assumed.

The germline V gene has CDR1 SGDLS and CDR2 YYNGEE. The CDR3 has 16 amino acids. V gave up 0 bases and J gave up 0 bases, with 9 bases separating them. Of note for this clone: Its antigen is not identified.

The PCR made use of 60 Vbeta and 13 Jbeta primers. The assay was immunoSEQ multiplex PCR, and TCRdb's table has in-frame clones only and misses some. The table records some 150,000 clones, around 69% of them present only once. The chain is built from TRBV9 and TRBJ2-2; a possible D gene is TRBD2 (6 bases). The clonotype was recovered from a man aged 60 to 75 in good health and CMV-seronegative. Sequenced sample: PBMCs. CDR3 nucleotide sequence: TGTGCCAGCAGCGTAGGGGCGGGAACGAACACCGGGGAGCTGTTTTTT. Translation gives CASSVGAGTNTGELFF. The entire variable domain, with the rest obtained from reference TRBV9 and TRBJ2-2, is as follows: DSGVTQTPKHLITATGQRVTLRCSPRSGDLSVYWYQQSLDQGLQFLIQYYNGEERAKGNILERFSAQQFPDLHSELNLSSLELGDSALYFCASSVGAGTNTGELFFGEGSRLTVL.